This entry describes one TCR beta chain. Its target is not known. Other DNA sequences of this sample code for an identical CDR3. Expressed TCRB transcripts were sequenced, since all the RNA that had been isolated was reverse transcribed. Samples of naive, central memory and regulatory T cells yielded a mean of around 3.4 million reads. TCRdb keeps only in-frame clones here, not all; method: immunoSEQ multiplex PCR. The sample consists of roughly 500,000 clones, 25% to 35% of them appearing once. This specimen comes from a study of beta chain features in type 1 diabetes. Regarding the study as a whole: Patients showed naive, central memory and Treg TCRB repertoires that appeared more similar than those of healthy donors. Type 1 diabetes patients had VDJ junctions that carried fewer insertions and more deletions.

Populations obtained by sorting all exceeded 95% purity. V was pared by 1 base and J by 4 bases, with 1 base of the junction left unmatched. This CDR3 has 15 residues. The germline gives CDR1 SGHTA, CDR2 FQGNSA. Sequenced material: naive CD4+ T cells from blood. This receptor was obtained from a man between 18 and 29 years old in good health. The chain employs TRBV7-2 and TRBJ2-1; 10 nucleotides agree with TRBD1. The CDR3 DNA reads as TGTGCCAGCAGCTTAGAGGGACAGGGGTACAATGAGCAGTTCTTC. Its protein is CASSLEGQGYNEQFF.